A single sample is the source of the 7 T cell receptor beta chains below, sequenced in a study of T-cell reconstitution after alpha-beta-depleted transplantation in children. Unique molecular identifiers were used in preparing the TCRbeta library. TCRdb used MiXCR to reprocess the PCR reads, holding one entry per CDR3 protein. The table lists about 460,000 distinct CDR3 sequences, approximately 10% of them singletons, with approximately 14% in the top ten. The specimen was PBMCs, mostly from graft donor cells, collected 180 days after TCRalphabeta/CD19-depleted stem cell transplant. All receptors come from a female patient aged 2 to 10 who had a stem cell transplant for aplastic anemia, so the T cells may come from the graft donor.

This clonotype was observed a few times. The chain combines TRBV7-8 with TRBJ1-3; the match to TRBD1 covers 7 bases. The CDR3 loop spans 16 amino acids. J lost 4 bases, V lost 5 bases, and 11 bases had no gene match. Germline values: CDR1 SGHVS, CDR2 FQNEAQ. The CDR3 here is CASSPRYTGDGNTIYF. The CDR3 region has the DNA TGTGCCAGCAGCCCGCGATACACAGGGGACGGAAACACCATATATTTT. Combining the CDR3 with reference TRBV7-8 and TRBJ1-3 gives the whole variable domain GAGVSQSPRYKVAKRGQDVALRCDPISGHVSLFWYQQALGQGPEFLTYFQNEAQLDKSGLPSDRFFAERPEGSVSTLKIQRTQQEDSAVYLCASSPRYTGDGNTIYFGEGSWLTVV.

A few counts support this clonotype. The rearrangement uses TRBV19 and TRBJ2-5; D is undetermined. There are 12 residues in the CDR3. In germline, CDR1 is LNHDA, CDR2 SQIVND (reference sequence). V lost 3 bases, J lost 2 bases, and 4 bases lay in between. CDR3 DNA: TGTGCCAGTAGTATCGCGCAAGAGACCCAGTACTTC. Protein sequence: CASSIAQETQYF.

The table lists this clonotype with a few counts. This chain joins TRBV28 and TRBJ1-5; D perhaps matches TRBD1 (5 bases). There are 16 residues in the CDR3. V dropped 4 bases and J dropped 7 bases, with 20 bases sitting between them. The germline V gene encodes CDR1 MDHEN and CDR2 SYDVKM. This CDR3 reads CASSSHPQGPGQPQHF. Here the CDR3 DNA reads TGTGCCAGCAGTTCCCACCCCCAGGGTCCGGGGCAGCCCCAGCATTTT.

There are a few counts of this clonotype. The CDR3 loop is CASSLEPGLVREQYF. In DNA, the CDR3 is TGTGCCAGCAGCTTAGAACCAGGACTAGTGAGGGAGCAGTACTTC. The chain joins TRBV7-2 to TRBJ2-7; TRBD2 matches at 7 bases. This CDR3 comprises 15 residues. The trim removed 1 base at V and 7 bases at J, leaving 10 bases unmatched. Per the germline V gene, CDR1 is SGHTA and CDR2 is FQGNSA.

This chain joins TRBV12-3 or TRBV12-4 and TRBJ2-1, with 11 bases aligning to TRBD1. This CDR3 is built from 14 residues. The ends lost 7 bases at V and 7 bases at J; junction bases unmatched: 6. CDR3 in amino acids: CASIRTGGKNEQFF. The CDR3 coding sequence is TGTGCCAGCATCCGGACAGGGGGCAAAAATGAGCAGTTCTTC.

This clonotype was observed a few times. The chain combines TRBV27 with TRBJ1-2; D unresolved. V lost 9 bases and J 6 bases, leaving 17 bases between the germline ends. The CDR3 sequence is 13 residues long. In germline, CDR1 is MNHEY, CDR2 SMNVEV (reference sequence). The CDR3 coding sequence is TGTGCCAGAAGAGGACGCATCCAGCATGGCTACACCTTC. Its translation: CARRGRIQHGYTF.

This clonotype was seen ten or more times. The gene calls are TRBV12-3 or TRBV12-4 and TRBJ1-5; 10 nucleotides line up with TRBD1. The CDR3 is 15 residues long. Losses at the gene ends were 4 bases for V and 5 bases for J; bases not matched to a gene: 5. DNA for the CDR3: TGTGCCAGCAGTTCCCGGGACAGGGGCGATCAGCCCCAGCATTTT. Protein product: CASSSRDRGDQPQHF.